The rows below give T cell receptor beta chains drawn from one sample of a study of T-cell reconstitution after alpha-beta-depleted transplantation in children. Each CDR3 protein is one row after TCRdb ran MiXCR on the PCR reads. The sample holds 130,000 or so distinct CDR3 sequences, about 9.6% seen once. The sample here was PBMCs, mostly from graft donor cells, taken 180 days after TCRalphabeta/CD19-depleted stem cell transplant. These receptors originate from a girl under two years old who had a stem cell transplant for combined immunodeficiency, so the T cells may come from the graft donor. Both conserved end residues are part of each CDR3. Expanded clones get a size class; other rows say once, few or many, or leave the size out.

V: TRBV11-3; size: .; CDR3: CASSLDSVGGEQFF
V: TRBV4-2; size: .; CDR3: CASSPRVPYEQYF
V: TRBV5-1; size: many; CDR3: CASSFNSEAFF
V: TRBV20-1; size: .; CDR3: CSASGPPNTGELFF
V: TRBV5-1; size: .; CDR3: CASSQDSSEQYF
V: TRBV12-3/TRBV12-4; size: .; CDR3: CASSFGLGTDQYF
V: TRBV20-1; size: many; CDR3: CSAISPLRDYLDDTQYF
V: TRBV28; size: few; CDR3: CASSLPSGVYGYTF
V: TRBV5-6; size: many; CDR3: CASSEAPLGKLFF
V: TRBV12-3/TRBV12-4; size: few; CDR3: CASSFQGGANVLTF
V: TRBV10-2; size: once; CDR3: CASSEMGAPYNEQFF
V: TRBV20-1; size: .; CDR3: CSASQSGRTDTQYF
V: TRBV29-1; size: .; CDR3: CSVVGGPVTGELFF
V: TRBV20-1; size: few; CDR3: CSARGQGAKNEQFF
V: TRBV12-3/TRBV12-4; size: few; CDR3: CASSLAGGGSYNEQFF
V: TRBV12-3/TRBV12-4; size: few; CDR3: CASSWDGDTQYF
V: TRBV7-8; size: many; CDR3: CASSLRSSGISTDTQYF
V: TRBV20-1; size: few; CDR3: CSARGYGLANYGYTF
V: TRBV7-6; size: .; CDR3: CASSSNREGVYEQYF
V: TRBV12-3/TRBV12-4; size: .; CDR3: CASSLYGLAGWDEQFF
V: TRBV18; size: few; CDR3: CASSRQIAGERTGELFF
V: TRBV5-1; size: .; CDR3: CASSAYLGAWETQYF
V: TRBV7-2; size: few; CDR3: CASSRSGTGWGTEAFF
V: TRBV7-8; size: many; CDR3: CASSLAPGQASYEQYF
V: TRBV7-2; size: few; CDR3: CASSLVALSSYEQYF
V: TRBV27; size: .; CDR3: CASSSGVATNEKLFF
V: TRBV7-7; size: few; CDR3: CASSLSYGSNEQFF
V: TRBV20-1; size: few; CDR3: CSAPHRRLLYGYTF
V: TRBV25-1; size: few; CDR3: CASSPPGIADTQYF
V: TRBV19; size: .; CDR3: CASSILGVFQTGELFF
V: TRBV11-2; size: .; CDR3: CASSFIGTKETQYF
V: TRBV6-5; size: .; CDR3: CASSYHYRDIGYTF
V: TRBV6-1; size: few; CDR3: CASSARQGKIETQYF
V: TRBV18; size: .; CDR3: CASSPFPDGRTEAFF
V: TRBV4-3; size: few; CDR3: CASSQDRGLDTQYF
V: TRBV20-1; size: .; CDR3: CSAPEPPTHGYTF
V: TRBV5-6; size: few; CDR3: CASSLVRAGGEFF
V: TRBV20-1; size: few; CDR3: CSAREVGAFSYEQYF
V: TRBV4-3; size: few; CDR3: CASSQELKVAGELFF
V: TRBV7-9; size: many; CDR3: CASSLAGTGNTIYF
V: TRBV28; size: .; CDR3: CASSQPGTYLPYEQYF
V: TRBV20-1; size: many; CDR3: CSAGHYQETQYF
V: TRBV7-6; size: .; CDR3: CASSLAPGKGAAEAFF
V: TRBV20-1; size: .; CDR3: CSAPGQGIGYEQYF
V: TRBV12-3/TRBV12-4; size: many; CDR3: CASSLFGLAGGSNTGELFF
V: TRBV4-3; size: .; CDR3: CASSPGQGAYEQFF
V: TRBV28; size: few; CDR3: CASSFRQPLPGANVLTF
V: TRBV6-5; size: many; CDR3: CASSPKREGSNEQFF
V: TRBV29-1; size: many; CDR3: CSVVRDYEQYF
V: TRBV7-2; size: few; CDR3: CASSLRAGGAEQYF